This entry features one T cell receptor beta chain sequence. Which antigen it targets is not known. Base qualities are missing; no much larger clone stands one base away. Library preparation employed 5' RACE. TCRdb records Illumina HiSeq 2500 as the sequencer. A second PCR of 7 to 11 cycles was performed with a sample-barcoded 5' primer and a J-beta primer mix. A unique molecular identifier was introduced onto each TCR beta cDNA molecule by a template-switch 5' adaptor carrying 12 random nucleotides. At least 2.5 million CDR3-containing paired-end reads were obtained from each sample. The Mint cDNA synthesis kit, primed by a TRBC-specific oligonucleotide, was used to synthesize first-strand cDNA from all RNA. Following uracil-DNA glycosylase treatment, all cDNA underwent a first 18-cycle PCR with the universal primers M1SS and BC2_uni_R. As for the authors' bioinformatics: For normalization, 1 million high-quality reads, each with a distinct molecular identifier, were randomly selected from each sample. Instead of being binned into consensus sequences, reads with shared molecular identifiers were discarded. MiTCR, run with a Q25 quality threshold and the strictest error-elimination algorithm, handled CDR3 identification, clonotype clustering and error correction. Lower-bound total TCR beta diversity was estimated with a nonparametric unseen species model using Euler transformation. TCRdb redid the processing of the public reads, applying fastp at Q25 and MiXCR, and retained in-frame beta chains. Merged by CDR3 protein, the rows form single entries marked with the most common genes and DNA. The V and J calls follow TCRdb's processing rather than the paper's. The sample yields about 760,000 distinct CDR3 sequences; 56% were counted once. Roughly 24% of the sample rests with the top ten.

Donors were around 37 systemically healthy Caucasian individuals from Russia aged roughly 6 to 95 years. Roughly 10 milliliters of peripheral blood were collected from each donor into EDTA-treated Vacutainer tubes. PBMCs were isolated by Ficoll-Paque density-gradient centrifugation, with at least 7 million obtained per sample. Total RNA, at least 6 micrograms per sample, was extracted from PBMCs with Trizol reagent. The percentages of naive CD45RAhigh/CD27high T cells were determined by flow cytometry on a PBMC aliquot from every donor. This specimen comes from a study of blood T cells in healthy people across ages (dated by TCRdb to between 2015 and 2017). About the investigation overall: In model experiments, template switching captured about one uniquely barcoded TCR beta cDNA molecule for every two T cells. To avoid experimental bias, donors of different ages were randomly spread across the sequencing lanes. Four age groups were formed from the donors: young (average 16 years), middle-aged (approximately 40), aged (approximately 60) and long-lived (roughly 81). Using the same blood draw, the study looked at two additional independent replicas of 1 million unique cDNA reads for two donors, one aged 18 to 30 and the other aged 80 or older. The study measured age-related changes in TCR beta repertoire diversity using deep sequencing normalized with unique cDNA molecular identifiers. The investigation overall reported the following: Observed TCR beta diversity per million T cells fell roughly linearly with age, and a significant reduction was already apparent by age roughly 40. Because donor CMV infection status was unknown, age-related changes in expanded clonotypes were potentially confounded. Estimates of total diversity from one million sequenced T cells were regarded as lower bounds and underestimates. Because profiling used bulk unsorted PBMCs, naive and antigen-experienced compartments could not be compared conclusively. Compared with the aged group, the long-lived group had more naive CD4+ T cells, fewer expanded clones and increased TCR diversity, suggesting age selection. The percentage of naive T cells measured by flow cytometry correlated strongly with observed TCR beta diversity.

Trimming takes 4 bases from V and 2 bases from J, and the germline ends sit 12 bases apart. There are 14 amino acids in the CDR3, from cysteine to phenylalanine inclusive. Just CDR3 DNA is preserved here, 42 bases in frame from base 1. According to the germline V gene, CDR1 reads SGDLS and CDR2 reads YYNGEE. The clonotype originates from a man aged 40-55 years in good health. The V and J segments used are TRBV9 and TRBJ1-2, with the D gene not confidently named. The sample taken for sequencing was blood. The sequenced DNA is TGTGCCAGCAGCTCTGGTCCTATCAACTATGGCTACACCTTC. Translated, this gives CASSSGPINYGYTF. With the portions outside the CDR3 filled from the reference TRBV9 and TRBJ1-2 genes, the complete variable region becomes DSGVTQTPKHLITATGQRVTLRCSPRSGDLSVYWYQQSLDQGLQFLIQYYNGEERAKGNILERFSAQQFPDLHSELNLSSLELGDSALYFCASSSGPINYGYTFGSGTRLTVV.